Detailed here is one TCR beta chain. Its antigen is currently not known. No much larger clone exists at a distance of one base, and base qualities are not known. The sample originates from a study of blood T cell repertoires in COVID-19 (dated by TCRdb to the early 2020s). Study-wide context: Samples from collaborators originated in the United States, Italy and Spain and spanned both the acute and convalescent phases of COVID-19. Samples came from the ongoing ImmuneRACE study (first 160 participants) plus 1,254 subjects from 6 global collaborators. The repertoires were made available in a free public database intended to serve as a resource for research on the immune response to SARS-CoV-2. Where available, HLA class I and class II types were taken from metadata supplied by the sample provider and were not determined by assay-based typing. The prospective study material was composed of cDNA or gDNA derived from T cells, B-cell-depleted T cells, or PBMCs. Nearly every sample came with metadata listing a de-identified subject ID, COVID-19 status, age in years and sex. The dataset comprised deeply sampled blood TCRbeta repertoires from subjects exposed to, actively infected with, or recovered from COVID-19. The paper's findings and limits, for the study overall: How much clinical and demographic metadata was included differed by source and by participant, and the metadata was provided uncurated.

Taken from the germline V gene, the CDR1 and CDR2 loops are SNHLY and FYNNEI. Reading from cysteine to phenylalanine, the CDR3 counts 19 amino acids. The read is trimmed to its CDR3 DNA, 57 bases read in frame from base 1. The germline V end is reduced by 8 bases and the J end by 3 bases; junction bases left unmatched: 23. In Seattle, one collaborating source enrolled patients while the infection was active and tracked those patients longitudinally over the course of disease. Whole blood was collected in K2EDTA tubes by collaborating institutions according to the institutions' own protocols. For TCRbeta analysis, collaborator samples were shipped as frozen whole blood, as isolated PBMCs, or as DNA extracted from either sample type. The immunoSEQ Assay, a bias-controlled multiplex PCR, was used to amplify TCRbeta CDR3 regions from genomic DNA. In the original analysis: The number of nucleated cells in each sample was estimated from the amplification of reference gene primers within the assay. To quantify the absolute abundance of each unique TCRbeta CDR3 rearrangement, sequence reads were collapsed and filtered. For each sample, productive Simpson clonality was calculated as the square root of Simpson's diversity index over productive rearrangements. TCRdb retrieved this table from immuneACCESS and kept in-frame rearrangements only. Not all clones are present; in checked studies, unresolved V genes account for under half, and no reason is known for the remainder. V and J calls and clone size are those listed in that table; D and trimming were worked out from the DNA. The sample table records 250,000 to 350,000 clones; more than 85% of these occur just once. The ten largest clones take up approximately 2.1% of the sample.

The rearrangement joined TRBV2 to TRBJ1-2, with 8 bases in between that match TRBD1. The specimen was peripheral blood. This sequence was found in a young woman with COVID-19, enrolled during active disease. The CDR3 region has the sequence CASGVWNRQGADGDYGYTF. The DNA sequence is as follows: TGTGCCAGCGGGGTTTGGAACAGGCAGGGGGCCGACGGGGACTATGGCTACACCTTC.